This TCR beta chain was sequenced in a study of OX40 agonist ivuxolimab in advanced cancers. From germline, CDR1 is MNHEY and CDR2 SVGAGI. The CDR3 spans 16 residues. J gave up 4 bases and V 0 bases, and 3 bases lay outside the gene matches. The method was immunoSEQ multiplex PCR; TCRdb's version includes in-frame clones alone and lacks a portion of them. Of 50,000 to 65,000 clones listed, nearly 95% are singletons. This chain joins TRBV6-5 and TRBJ2-1; 10 bases align to TRBD2. The sample in question was CD4+ or CD8+ T cells sorted from blood, obtained in a trial of the OX40 agonist ivuxolimab. The clonotype was recovered from an adult with an advanced solid tumor such as melanoma, head and neck, liver or kidney cancer. The CDR3: CASSYSSGRAYNEQFF. For the CDR3, the DNA is TGTGCCAGCAGTTACTCAAGCGGGAGGGCTTACAATGAGCAGTTCTTC.